This TCR beta chain was recovered during a study of post-analysis software for immune sequencing data. Study-level results: Relative to controls, patients had 4 or 5 TRBV segments at higher frequency, with TRBV5-6, TRBV5-1 and TRBV20-1 among these.

A remark on this clonotype: The antigen remains undetermined.

Presence of unique molecular identifiers characterized the TCR beta cDNA libraries. TCRdb analysed the PCR reads with MiXCR anew, one entry per CDR3 protein. The table includes approximately 770,000 distinct CDR3 sequences, around 42% detected once. CDR3 length: 13 residues. From germline, CDR1 is SGHKS and CDR2 YYEKEE (reference sequence). Trimming took off 2 bases at V and 5 bases at J, with 11 bases between the two ends. J is TRBJ2-7 and V is TRBV5-5; D could derive from TRBD1 or TRBD2 (5 bases each). The sample comprised blood. This receptor was taken from a girl aged 5-17 years with multiple sclerosis. Written as DNA, the CDR3 is TGTGCCAGCAGCTTTCAGGGAGTCAACGAGCAGTACTTC. This codes for CASSFQGVNEQYF.